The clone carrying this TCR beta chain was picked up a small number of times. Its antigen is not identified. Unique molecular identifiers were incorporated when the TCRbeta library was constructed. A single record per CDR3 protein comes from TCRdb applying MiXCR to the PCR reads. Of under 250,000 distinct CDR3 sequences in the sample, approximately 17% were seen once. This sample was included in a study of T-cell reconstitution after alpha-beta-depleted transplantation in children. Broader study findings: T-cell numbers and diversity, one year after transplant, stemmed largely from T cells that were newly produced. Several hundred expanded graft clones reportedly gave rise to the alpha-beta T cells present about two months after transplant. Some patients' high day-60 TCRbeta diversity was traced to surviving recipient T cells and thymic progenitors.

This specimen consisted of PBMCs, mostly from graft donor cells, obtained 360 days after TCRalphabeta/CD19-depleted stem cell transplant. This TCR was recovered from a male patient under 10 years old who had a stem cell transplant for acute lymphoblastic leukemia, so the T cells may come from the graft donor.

The CDR3 loop reads CASSSIDRRAYEQYF. In DNA, the CDR3 is TGTGCCAGCAGCTCAATTGACAGGCGTGCCTACGAGCAGTACTTC. V gene TRBV28 combines with J gene TRBJ2-7, with D possibly TRBD1 on 6 matching bases. Germline values: CDR1 MDHEN, CDR2 SYDVKM. The ends were cut back, 6 bases at V and 2 bases at J, with 17 bases in the middle. The CDR3 runs 15 residues.